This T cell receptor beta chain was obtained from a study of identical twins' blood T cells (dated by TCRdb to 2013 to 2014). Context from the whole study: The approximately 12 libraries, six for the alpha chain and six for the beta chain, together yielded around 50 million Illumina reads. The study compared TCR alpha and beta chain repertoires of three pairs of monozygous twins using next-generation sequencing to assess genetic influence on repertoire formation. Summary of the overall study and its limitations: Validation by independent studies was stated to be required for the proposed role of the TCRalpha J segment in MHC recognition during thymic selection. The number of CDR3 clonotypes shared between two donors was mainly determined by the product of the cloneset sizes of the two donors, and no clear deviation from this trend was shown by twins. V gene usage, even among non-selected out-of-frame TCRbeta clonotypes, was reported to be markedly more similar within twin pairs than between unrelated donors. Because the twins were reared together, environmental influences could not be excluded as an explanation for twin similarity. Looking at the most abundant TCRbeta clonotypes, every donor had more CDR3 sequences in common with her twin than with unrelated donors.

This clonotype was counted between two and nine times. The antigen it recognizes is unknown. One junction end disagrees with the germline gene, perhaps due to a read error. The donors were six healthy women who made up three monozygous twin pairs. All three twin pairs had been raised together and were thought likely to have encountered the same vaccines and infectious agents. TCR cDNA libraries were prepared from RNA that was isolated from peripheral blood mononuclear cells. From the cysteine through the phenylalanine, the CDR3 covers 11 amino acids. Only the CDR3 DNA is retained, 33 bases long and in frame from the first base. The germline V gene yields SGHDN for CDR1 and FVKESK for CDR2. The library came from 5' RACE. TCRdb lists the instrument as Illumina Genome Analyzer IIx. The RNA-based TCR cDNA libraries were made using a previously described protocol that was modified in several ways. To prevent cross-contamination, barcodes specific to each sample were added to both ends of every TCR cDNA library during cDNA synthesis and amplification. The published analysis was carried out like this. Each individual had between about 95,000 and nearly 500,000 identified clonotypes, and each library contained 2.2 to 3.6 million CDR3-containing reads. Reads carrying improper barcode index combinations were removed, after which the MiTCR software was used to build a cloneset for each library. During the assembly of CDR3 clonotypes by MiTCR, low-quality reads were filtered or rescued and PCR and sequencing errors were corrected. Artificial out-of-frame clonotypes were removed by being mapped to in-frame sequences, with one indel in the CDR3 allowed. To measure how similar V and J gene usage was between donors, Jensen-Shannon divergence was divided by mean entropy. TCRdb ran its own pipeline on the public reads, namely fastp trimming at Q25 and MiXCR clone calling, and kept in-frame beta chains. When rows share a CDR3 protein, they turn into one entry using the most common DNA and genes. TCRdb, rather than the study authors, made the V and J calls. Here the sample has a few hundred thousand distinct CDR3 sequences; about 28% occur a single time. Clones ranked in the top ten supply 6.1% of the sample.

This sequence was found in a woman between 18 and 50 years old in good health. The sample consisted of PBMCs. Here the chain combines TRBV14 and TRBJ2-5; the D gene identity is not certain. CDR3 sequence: CASSQDWTQYF. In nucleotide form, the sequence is TGTGCCAGCAGTCAAGATTGGACCCAGTACTTC.